Shown below are 20 T cell receptor beta chains from a single sample sequenced in a study of a mutant IDH1 vaccine in newly diagnosed glioma. Their antigen targets remain unknown. Stated time point: week 47, end of study. Every vaccination contained 300 ug of the mutant IDH1 20-mer peptide and was paired with topical imiquimod. The table came from immunoSEQ multiplex PCR; TCRdb's copy has only in-frame clones and leaves some out. The table records roughly 30,000 clones, 65% to 85% of them present only once. The starting material was PBMCs, obtained from a glioma patient whose treatment included an IDH1 peptide vaccine. The source of these receptors is a man between 25 and 39 years old with glioma.

The rearrangement joins TRBV30 to TRBJ1-6; D is unclear. The CDR3 contains 14 residues. Germline V gene data show CDR1 as GTSNPN and CDR2 as SVGIG (reference sequence). V lost 0 bases to trimming and J lost 7 bases, with 10 bases between them. CDR3 in DNA: TGTGCCTGGAGTGTAGCGCAATACAATTCACCCCTCCACTTT. The encoded protein is CAWSVAQYNSPLHF.

J is TRBJ2-6 and V is TRBV7-9; possibly TRBD2 for D (5 bases). The CDR3 is 15 amino acids. V lost 4 bases to trimming and J lost 2 bases, with 9 bases between them. Germline lookup yields CDR1 SEHNR and CDR2 FQNEAQ (reference sequence). This chain's CDR3 is CASSYSEAGANVLTF. The CDR3 bases are TGTGCCAGCAGCTATAGCGAGGCTGGGGCCAACGTCCTGACTTTC.

The rearrangement uses TRBV29-1 and TRBJ1-2; the match to TRBD1 covers 10 bases. The J segment lost 6 bases and the V segment lost 6 bases, leaving 7 bases of the junction unmatched. There are 13 residues in the CDR3. The V gene's germline CDR1 is SQVTM and CDR2 ANQGSEA. The DNA for the CDR3 is TGCAGCGTAGCGACAGGGGGCAATCATGGCTACACCTTC. As protein: CSVATGGNHGYTF.

This clone came up once. The V and J genes are TRBV14 and TRBJ2-7; a possible D gene is TRBD2 (6 bases). CDR3 size: 15 residues. Germline values: CDR1 SGHDN, CDR2 FVKESK. V dropped 1 base and J dropped 4 bases, with 14 bases sitting between them. CDR3 DNA: TGTGCCAGCAGCCAAGCGTCGTGGGGGACTTACGAGCAGTACTTC. Translated: CASSQASWGTYEQYF.

V is TRBV6-8 and J is TRBJ2-7; 7 bases map to TRBD2. The CDR3 is 16 residues long. J was trimmed by 4 bases and V by 2 bases; bases with no gene match: 11. Germline CDR1 is MNHGY and CDR2 is SAAAGT. The CDR3 nucleotides are TGTGCCAGCAGTTACCCACTGTTGGAGCGGGGATACGAGCAGTACTTC. This sequence encodes CASSYPLLERGYEQYF.

The V gene is TRBV5-1, the J gene TRBJ2-3; tentative D call: TRBD2 (6 bases). The V end was cut by 4 bases, the J end by 0 bases, with 9 bases between. The CDR3 loop spans 14 amino acids. Germline V gene data show CDR1 as SGHRS and CDR2 as YFSETQ. CDR3 coding DNA: TGCGCCAGCAGCGTAGGGACTAGCACAGATACGCAGTATTTT. Protein product: CASSVGTSTDTQYF.

This rearrangement joins TRBV15 to TRBJ2-6, with D perhaps matching TRBD1 (6 bases). The CDR3 length is 17 residues. With 5 bases removed from V and 4 bases from J, the gap between germline ends came to 18 bases. CDR1 is LNHNV, CDR2 YYDKDF, per germline (reference sequence). CDR3 region: CATSSPTPGQGANVLTF. CDR3 DNA sequence: TGTGCCACCAGCTCCCCTACCCCGGGACAAGGGGCCAACGTCCTGACTTTC.

For this clone: The sample has other DNA sequences that encode this CDR3 too. The chain uses TRBV30 and TRBJ1-3; no definite D call. The CDR3 is made up of 11 amino acids. Germline V gene sequence: CDR1 GTSNPN, CDR2 SVGIG (reference sequence). The V end was cut by 3 bases, the J end by 0 bases, with 0 bases between. CDR3 in DNA: TGTGCCTGGAGCTCTGGAAACACCATATATTTT. Translating gives CAWSSGNTIYF.

V gene TRBV4-3 combines with J gene TRBJ1-5, with 8 bases matching TRBD1. Germline V lookup: CDR1 LGHNA, CDR2 YSLEER. This CDR3 has 17 residues. V was clipped by 2 bases and J by 3 bases; unmatched bases: 9. The CDR3 nucleotides are TGCGCCAGCAGCCAATTGTTGTGGACAGGGCTCAATCAGCCCCAGCATTTT. Translation: CASSQLLWTGLNQPQHF.

DNA for the CDR3: TGTGCCAGCAGCTTAGCGCATTATGGGCAGAACACTGAAGCTTTCTTT. Protein sequence: CASSLAHYGQNTEAFF. The chain couples TRBV7-9 to TRBJ1-1, with D hard to call. The ends were cut back, 0 bases at V and 1 base at J, with 12 bases in the middle. The germline V gene has CDR1 SEHNR and CDR2 FQNEAQ (reference sequence). The CDR3 spans 16 residues.

J is TRBJ2-5 and V is TRBV5-4; tentative D call: TRBD1 (8 bases). Trimming removed 4 bases at V and 2 bases at J, with 24 bases between. This CDR3 has 18 amino acids. Germline-derived CDR1 and CDR2 are SGHNT and YYREEE (reference sequence). CDR3 bases: TGTGCCAGCAGCCGAGGCACAGGGGGGGGCCTAGGTCAAGAGACCCAGTACTTC. Protein: CASSRGTGGGLGQETQYF.

This clone was counted a few times. This sequence joins TRBV2 and TRBJ1-1; 8 nucleotides match TRBD1. Germline-derived CDR1 and CDR2 are SNHLY and FYNNEI. With 5 bases clipped from V and 5 bases from J, the junction kept 7 bases outside the gene matches. The CDR3 contains 14 residues. The CDR3 loop reads CASSLGQGRTEAFF. The CDR3 DNA reads as TGTGCCAGCAGTTTAGGACAGGGTCGGACTGAAGCTTTCTTT.

The chain links TRBV28 to TRBJ1-1; possibly TRBD1 for D (5 bases). Trimming took off 2 bases at V and 1 base at J, with 8 bases between the two ends. The CDR3 runs 14 residues. Germline V gene sequence: CDR1 MDHEN, CDR2 SYDVKM. CDR3 in DNA: TGTGCCAGCAGTTTAATGGGGGGGAACACTGAAGCTTTCTTT. Translation: CASSLMGGNTEAFF.

The chain employs TRBV10-3 and TRBJ2-7; D gene uncertain. The V end was cut by 4 bases, the J end by 3 bases, with 7 bases between. This CDR3 region has 12 residues. The germline CDR1 and CDR2 sequences are ENHRY and SYGVKD. The DNA for the CDR3 is TGTGCCATCAGTGGTCTAGGCTACGAGCAGTACTTC. Translating it yields CAISGLGYEQYF.

The chain is built from TRBV28 and TRBJ2-1, with unresolved D. The ends were cut back, 3 bases at V and 8 bases at J, with 2 bases in the middle. CDR1 is MDHEN, CDR2 SYDVKM, per germline. There are 10 residues in the CDR3. The CDR3 spells CASSFDEQFF. As DNA, the CDR3 is TGTGCCAGCAGTTTTGATGAGCAGTTCTTC.

In this sample, this clone turned up a few times. The chain links TRBV19 to TRBJ2-1; no clear D. The ends were cut back, 10 bases at V and 8 bases at J, with 18 bases in the middle. Germline V CDR1 and CDR2: LNHDA, SQIVND (reference sequence). The CDR3 is 13 residues long. The CDR3 reads CATRRRSVDEQFF. DNA of the CDR3: TGTGCCACCCGCCGCCGGAGTGTCGATGAGCAGTTCTTC.

V usage is TRBV2 and J usage is TRBJ1-2, with 8 bases identical to TRBD1. This CDR3 region has 15 residues. V lost 1 base, J lost 7 bases, and 8 bases stayed unmatched. From germline, CDR1 is SNHLY and CDR2 FYNNEI. CDR3 region: CASSEVRAGGSGYTF. The CDR3 DNA sequence: TGTGCCAGCAGTGAAGTACGGGCAGGGGGCAGTGGCTACACCTTC.

CDR3 residues: CASSSQGPDEQYF. CDR3 coding DNA: TGCGCCAGCAGCTCACAGGGTCCTGACGAGCAGTACTTC. The chain links TRBV5-1 to TRBJ2-7; perhaps TRBD1 as D (6 bases). CDR3 length: 13 amino acids. Germline V gives CDR1 SGHRS, CDR2 YFSETQ. Trimming shortened V by 3 bases and J by 5 bases, and 12 bases separated the two germline ends.

V usage is TRBV6-5 and J usage is TRBJ2-1; 9 bases are a match to TRBD2. Germline lookup yields CDR1 MNHEY and CDR2 SVGAGI. This CDR3 comprises 15 residues. Trimming took 6 bases from V and 6 from J; bases not matched to a gene: 9. The CDR3 region has the DNA TGTGCCAGCAGCCTTAGCGGGGGCTCCACCAATGAGCAGTTCTTC. It specifies CASSLSGGSTNEQFF.

This rearrangement joins TRBV9 to TRBJ1-4; TRBD1 matches 8 bases. Germline CDR1 SGDLS, CDR2 YYNGEE. This CDR3 region has 14 residues. Losses at the gene ends were 3 bases for V and 4 bases for J; bases not matched to a gene: 2. CDR3 sequence: CASSEGQVNEKLFF. The CDR3 DNA is TGTGCCAGCAGCGAGGGACAGGTTAATGAAAAACTGTTTTTT. Full variable domain (missing parts from reference TRBV9 and TRBJ1-4): DSGVTQTPKHLITATGQRVTLRCSPRSGDLSVYWYQQSLDQGLQFLIQYYNGEERAKGNILERFSAQQFPDLHSELNLSSLELGDSALYFCASSEGQVNEKLFFGSGTQLSVL.